The 14 T cell receptor beta chains presented below share a single source sample, sequenced in a study of identical twins. TCRdb re-analysed the 5' RACE reads in MiXCR, keeping a single row per CDR3 protein. The sample has hundreds of thousands of distinct CDR3 sequences, approximately 9% seen once. These data were likewise used in another study, on yellow fever vaccine responses in identical twins.

Input material: PBMCs. All receptors come from a woman aged 18 to 35 in good health.

This clonotype showed up just a few times. The V and J genes are TRBV5-1 and TRBJ2-1; TRBD2 matches 11 bases. Germline V gene lookup returns CDR1 SGHRS and CDR2 YFSETQ. The CDR3 totals 16 residues. V lost 3 bases and J lost 5; bases outside the gene matches: 7. CDR3 DNA: TGCGCCAGCAGCTCCCTTAGCGGGGGGGTTGACAATGAGCAGTTCTTC. Its protein is CASSSLSGGVDNEQFF.

This clonotype was counted at least ten times. The chain employs TRBV20-1 and TRBJ2-1, with 11 bases lining up with TRBD2. The germline gives CDR1 DFQATT, CDR2 SNEGSKA (reference sequence). The CDR3 contains 16 residues. The ends lost 6 bases at V and 2 bases at J; junction bases unmatched: 9. CDR3 region: CSAYLSGRATYNEQFF. The CDR3 region has the DNA TGCAGTGCCTACCTTAGCGGGAGGGCAACCTACAATGAGCAGTTCTTC.

The chain is built from TRBV6-1 and TRBJ2-3, with D unresolved. Germline V gene data show CDR1 as MNHNS and CDR2 as SASEGT. The CDR3 spans 13 residues. The ends were cut back, 4 bases at V and 2 bases at J, with 7 bases in the middle. The CDR3: CASSVDHTDTQYF. The CDR3 DNA is TGTGCCAGCAGTGTAGACCACACAGATACGCAGTATTTT.

This clonotype was counted only a few times. In nucleotides, the CDR3 is TGTGCCAGCGGAACAGGAGGAGAGACCCAGTACTTC. Translating gives CASGTGGETQYF. The genes are TRBV11-3 and TRBJ2-5; D is possibly TRBD1 or TRBD2 (5 bases each). The CDR3 contains 12 residues. Trimming cost V 8 bases and J 4 bases, with 11 bases left between them. Germline assignment: CDR1 SGHNT and CDR2 YENEEA.

This clonotype was observed a few times. J is TRBJ1-1 and V is TRBV5-1, with D unclear. Trimming left V 1 base short and J 1 base short, with 8 bases between. This CDR3 spans 14 amino acids. The germline V gene encodes CDR1 SGHRS and CDR2 YFSETQ. CDR3 coding DNA: TGCGCCAGCAGCTTGCAAACTACGAACACTGAAGCTTTCTTT. Protein product: CASSLQTTNTEAFF.

This clonotype was detected only once. One end of the junction does not line up with germline, which may come from a read error. The rearrangement links TRBV28 to TRBJ1-5, with 12 nucleotides matching TRBD1. Per germline, CDR1 MDHEN and CDR2 SYDVKM. The CDR3 totals 16 residues. CDR3 DNA sequence: TGTGCCAGCAGTTTGGGACAGGGGGCAGGCAATCAGCCCGAGCATTTT. Its translation: CASSLGQGAGNQPEHF.

This clonotype occurred a few times. The rearrangement joins TRBV29-1 to TRBJ1-4, with TRBD1 identical over 7 bases. Unmatched junction bases numbered 8, after V lost 6 bases and J lost 7 bases. The CDR3 has 13 residues. The germline gives CDR1 SQVTM, CDR2 ANQGSEA. CDR3 in DNA: TGCAGCGTCATGAAGGGGGCAAGTGAAAAACTGTTTTTT. It is translated as CSVMKGASEKLFF.

The chain is built from TRBV29-1 and TRBJ2-2; D gene unclear. The CDR3 runs to 14 residues. Germline values: CDR1 SQVTM, CDR2 ANQGSEA. Trimming cost V 4 bases and J 8 bases, with 17 bases left between them. The CDR3 reads CSVGKLGKGGELFF. DNA for the CDR3: TGCAGCGTTGGGAAGCTAGGAAAGGGAGGGGAGCTGTTTTTT.

This clonotype was seen more than once but under ten times. The chain recombines TRBV3-1 with TRBJ2-3; TRBD1 matches 9 bases. CDR3 length equals 15 residues. CDR1 and CDR2 (germline): LGHDT, YNNKEL (reference sequence). With 2 bases clipped from V and 6 bases from J, the junction kept 6 bases outside the gene matches. This chain's CDR3 is CASSQSGTGIDTQYF. The CDR3 DNA follows: TGTGCCAGCAGCCAATCCGGGACAGGGATTGATACGCAGTATTTT.

The table lists this clonotype with a few counts. The chain carries TRBV3-1 and TRBJ2-7; 9 nucleotides match TRBD2. This CDR3 spans 13 amino acids. Germline lookup yields CDR1 LGHDT and CDR2 YNNKEL (reference sequence). V was clipped by 4 bases and J by 6 bases; unmatched bases: 4. CDR3 loop: CASSPWTSVEQYF. Here the CDR3 DNA reads TGTGCCAGCAGCCCCTGGACTAGCGTCGAGCAGTACTTC.

The CDR3 DNA reads TGCAGCCCGCCCCCCGAAGTCTCGAGGTTCGACGAGCAGTACTTC. As protein: CSPPPEVSRFDEQYF. The chain combines TRBV29-1 with TRBJ2-7; D ambiguous. Trimming shortened V by 8 bases and J by 5 bases, and 25 bases separated the two germline ends. The CDR3 extends over 15 amino acids. The V gene's germline CDR1 is SQVTM and CDR2 ANQGSEA.

This chain uses TRBV2 with TRBJ1-4; D call uncertain. Germline CDR1 and CDR2: SNHLY and FYNNEI. V lost 6 bases and J 4 bases, leaving 9 bases between the germline ends. CDR3 length: 13 amino acids. The CDR3 loop is CASSMDGNEKLFF. The CDR3 DNA is TGTGCCAGCAGCATGGACGGTAATGAAAAACTGTTTTTT. The complete variable domain, with remaining parts taken from reference TRBV2 and TRBJ1-4, reads EPEVTQTPSHQVTQMGQEVILRCVPISNHLYFYWYRQILGQKVEFLVSFYNNEISEKSEIFDDQFSVERPDGSNFTLKIRSTKLEDSAMYFCASSMDGNEKLFFGSGTQLSVL.

This chain connects TRBV5-1 to TRBJ2-7; 10 positions agree with TRBD1. Germline V gene sequence: CDR1 SGHRS, CDR2 YFSETQ. The length of the CDR3 is 15 residues. V lost 2 bases and J lost 5; bases outside the gene matches: 7. CDR3 sequence reads: CASSFTGQGYNEQYF. In DNA, the CDR3 is TGCGCCAGCAGCTTTACGGGACAGGGGTACAACGAGCAGTACTTC.

This clonotype has ten or more counts. The V call is TRBV12-3 or TRBV12-4, the J call TRBJ1-2, with 9 positions matching TRBD1. This CDR3 comprises 16 residues. V was clipped by 4 bases and J by 2 bases; unmatched bases: 8. CDR3 nucleotides: TGTGCCAGCAGTTCGCGAGACAGGGGGTCAAACTATGGCTACACCTTC. Translated, it gives CASSSRDRGSNYGYTF.